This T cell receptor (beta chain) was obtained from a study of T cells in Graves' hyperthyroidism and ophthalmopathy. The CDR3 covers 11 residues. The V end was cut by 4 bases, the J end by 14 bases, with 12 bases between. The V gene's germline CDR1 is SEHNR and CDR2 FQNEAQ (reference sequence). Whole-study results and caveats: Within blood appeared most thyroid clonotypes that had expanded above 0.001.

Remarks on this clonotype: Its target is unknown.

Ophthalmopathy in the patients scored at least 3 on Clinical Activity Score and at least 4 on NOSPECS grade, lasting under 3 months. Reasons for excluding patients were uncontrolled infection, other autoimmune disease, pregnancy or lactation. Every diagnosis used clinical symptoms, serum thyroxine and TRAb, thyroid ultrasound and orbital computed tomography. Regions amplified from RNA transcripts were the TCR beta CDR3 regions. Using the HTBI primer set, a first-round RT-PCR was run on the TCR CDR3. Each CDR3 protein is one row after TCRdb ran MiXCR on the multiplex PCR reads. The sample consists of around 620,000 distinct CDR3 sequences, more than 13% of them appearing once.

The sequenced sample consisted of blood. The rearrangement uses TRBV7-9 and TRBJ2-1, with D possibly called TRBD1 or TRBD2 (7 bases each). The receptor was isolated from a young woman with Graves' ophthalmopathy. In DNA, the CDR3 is TGTGCCAGCAGCTCAGGGGGGGATAAGTTCTTC. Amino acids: CASSSGGDKFF.